Shown below are 13 T cell receptor beta chains from a single sample sequenced in a study of tumor and adjacent non-tumor tissue in lung cancer. No cell sorting was done before RNA was extracted from the tissue. TCRbeta libraries were built with three rounds of nested PCR, modified from ARM-PCR. A single record per CDR3 protein comes from TCRdb applying MiXCR to the multiplex PCR reads. The sample lists tens of thousands of distinct CDR3 sequences, about three quarters occurring once. The sample was lung tumor tissue. The source is a man between 60 and 75 years old with non-small cell lung cancer.

This clonotype was picked up a small number of times. One base away lies a much larger clone, so this may be a sequencing read error. The CDR3 region has the DNA TGTGCCAGCAGTTTACAGGGACACTATGGCTACATCTTC. The encoded protein is CASSLQGHYGYIF. This chain connects TRBV5-4 to TRBJ1-2; tentative D call: TRBD1 (6 bases). From germline, CDR1 is SGHNT and CDR2 YYREEE (reference sequence). This CDR3 is built from 13 residues.

Turning to this clonotype: The junction and the germline gene differ at one end; a read error may be behind it. The gene calls are TRBV20-1 and TRBJ2-5, with D unclear. The CDR3 is 15 amino acids. Germline V CDR1 and CDR2: DFQATT, SNEGSKA (reference sequence). The CDR3 protein is CIAREHGSYQETQNF. CDR3 nucleotide sequence: TGCATTGCTAGAGAGCATGGGTCCTACCAAGAGACCCAGAACTTC.

Concerning this clonotype itself: Sequence at one end of the junction differs from germline and may be a read error. The rearrangement joins TRBV20-1 to TRBJ2-3; TRBD2 aligns across 8 bases. The germline gives CDR1 DFQATT, CDR2 SNEGSKA (reference sequence). This CDR3 region has 14 residues. The CDR3: CSARNEGLADTQYF. For the CDR3, the DNA is TGCAGTGCTAGAAATGAAGGACTAGCAGATACGCAGTACTTT.

A note on this clonotype: Mismatch with germline at one junction end may stem from a read error. V gene TRBV11-1 combines with J gene TRBJ2-1; D gene ambiguous. The CDR3 is 15 residues long. Germline values: CDR1 SGHAT, CDR2 FQDESV (reference sequence). The CDR3 nucleotides read TGTGTCAGCAGTTTCGACACCTATAGCACCAATGAGCAGTTCTTC. This codes for CVSSFDTYSTNEQFF.

The chain is built from TRBV20-1 and TRBJ2-7; 7 bases agree with TRBD2. Germline trimming cut 0 bases from V and 4 bases from J; bases unmatched to any gene: 9. The CDR3 has 15 residues. Germline loops: CDR1 DFQATT, CDR2 SNEGSKA (reference sequence). The CDR3 coding sequence is TGCAGTGCTAGAGAATCCCTAGCGGAATCTTACGAGCAGTACTTC. It encodes CSARESLAESYEQYF.

V is TRBV20-1 and J is TRBJ1-5; perhaps TRBD1 as D (5 bases). CDR1 is DFQATT, CDR2 SNEGSKA, per germline (reference sequence). This CDR3 is 15 amino acids long. V lost 2 bases, J lost 13 bases, and 24 bases lay in between. The CDR3: CSARQSGREYQSQHF. Written as DNA, the CDR3 is TGCAGTGCTAGACAGTCAGGCAGGGAGTATCAGTCACAGCATTTT.

The gene calls are TRBV6-6 and TRBJ2-7, with D possibly called TRBD1 or TRBD2 (5 bases each). The CDR3 sequence is 15 residues long. Per the germline V gene, CDR1 is MNHNY and CDR2 is SVGAGI (reference sequence). The CDR3 sequence: CGSSYARDGAYEQYV. For the CDR3, the DNA is TGTGGCAGCAGTTACGCACGGGACGGAGCCTACGAACAGTATGTC.

The gene calls are TRBV4-2 and TRBJ2-7; 9 bases fit TRBD2. The CDR3 contains 15 residues. Germline V gene sequence: CDR1 LGHNA, CDR2 YNFKEQ. V shed 0 bases and J 2 bases; nucleotides not matched to a gene: 2. CDR3 nucleotides: TGTGCCAGCAGCCAAGAGGCGGGAGGGCCCTACGAGCAGTACTTC. As protein: CASSQEAGGPYEQYF.

The rearrangement links TRBV6-5 to TRBJ1-1, with D perhaps TRBD1 (5 bases). The V end was cut by 2 bases, the J end by 0 bases, with 19 bases between. The CDR3 has 18 residues. Germline assignment: CDR1 MNHEY and CDR2 SVGAGI. CDR3 coding DNA: TGTGCCAGCAGTTACCACTGCGTCCGTGACAGCTTGAACACTGAAGCTTTCTTT. This encodes CASSYHCVRDSLNTEAFF.

A remark on this clonotype: The CDR3 carries no conserved terminal phenylalanine or tryptophan, so it likely arises from a read error. This rearrangement joins TRBV29-1 to TRBJ1-2; D unresolved. The CDR3 totals 13 residues. Germline loops: CDR1 SQVTM, CDR2 ANQGSEA. V dropped 6 bases and J dropped 8 bases, with 19 bases sitting between them. CDR3 sequence (DNA): TGCAGCGTCCTACAGAGAGCCAATGGGGGCTACACCTCC. It codes for CSVLQRANGGYTS.

Worth noting for this clonotype: The missing conserved phenylalanine or tryptophan at the end of this CDR3 makes a read error likely. The chain employs TRBV11-3 and TRBJ2-2; a weak D match, TRBD2 (6 bases). CDR3 length: 15 residues. Germline loops: CDR1 SGHNT, CDR2 YENEEA. Here the CDR3 DNA reads TGTGCAAGCAGCTTCGGCGGGACGAACACCGGGGAGCTGTTTTAT. The encoded protein is CASSFGGTNTGELFY.

This rearrangement joins TRBV11-1 to TRBJ2-1; D may correspond to TRBD1 or TRBD2 (5 bases each). With 6 bases removed from V and 4 bases from J, the gap between germline ends came to 19 bases. The CDR3 spans 16 residues. Germline V gives CDR1 SGHAT, CDR2 FQDESV (reference sequence). For the CDR3, the DNA is TGTGCCAGCAGTCCAGGCACGCGGTGGGGGTACAATGAGCAGTTCTTC. It yields the protein CASSPGTRWGYNEQFF.

This clonotype was detected a few times. Given a much more abundant clone one base away, this may be a read error. V usage is TRBV10-3 and J usage is TRBJ1-1; D is perhaps TRBD1 (6 bases). The length of the CDR3 is 13 residues. Germline V CDR1 and CDR2: ENHRY, SYGVKD. CDR3 in amino acids: CVTLQGSNTEAFF. The CDR3 coding sequence is TGTGTCACCCTACAGGGATCCAACACTGAAGCTTTCTTT.